These 19 T cell receptor beta chains share one sample of origin, sequenced in a study of T cell responses to AZD1222 COVID-19 vaccine. Here immunoSEQ multiplex PCR was the method, and the copy in TCRdb shows in-frame clones only, minus some. The data show 95,000 to 150,000 clones, with around 92% seen just once and 0.85% to 1.3% held by the top ten. The starting material was peripheral blood, obtained on day 0 of AZD1222 vaccination. The receptors derive from an adult in good health.

This chain connects TRBV28 to TRBJ2-3; a possible D gene is TRBD2 (6 bases). V lost 6 bases and J 2 bases, leaving 12 bases between the germline ends. Germline CDR1 and CDR2: MDHEN and SYDVKM. This CDR3 spans 14 amino acids. The chain's CDR3 is CASRPGLHTDTQYF. CDR3 coding DNA: TGTGCCAGCAGACCGGGACTTCACACAGATACGCAGTATTTT.

This chain connects TRBV30 to TRBJ2-3, with 10 bases that match TRBD1. The CDR3 extends over 15 amino acids. V was clipped by 3 bases and J by 0 bases; unmatched bases: 3. Germline lookup yields CDR1 GTSNPN and CDR2 SVGIG (reference sequence). CDR3 residues: CAWRGQGFSTDTQYF. In nucleotides, the CDR3 is TGTGCCTGGAGGGGACAGGGGTTTAGCACAGATACGCAGTATTTT.

The J gene is TRBJ1-1, the V gene TRBV7-6; a possible D gene is TRBD1 (5 bases). V dropped 4 bases and J dropped 1 base, with 22 bases sitting between them. Germline V gene sequence: CDR1 SGHVS, CDR2 FNYEAQ. The CDR3 spans 18 residues. CDR3 region: CASSSRAGWGSGNTEAFF. CDR3 coding DNA: TGTGCCAGCAGCTCCAGGGCGGGGTGGGGCTCCGGGAACACTGAAGCTTTCTTT.

The rearrangement uses TRBV18 and TRBJ2-3; D is perhaps TRBD1 (5 bases). Per the germline V gene, CDR1 is KGHSH and CDR2 is LQKENI. The germline V and J ends were trimmed by 3 bases and 5 bases, with 12 bases remaining between them. CDR3 length: 14 residues. The CDR3 nucleotides read TGTGCCAGCTCACCCAACCAGGGTGAAGATACGCAGTATTTT. Encoded protein: CASSPNQGEDTQYF.

The chain couples TRBV2 to TRBJ2-7; TRBD2 matches 10 bases. The CDR3 covers 18 residues. Germline CDR1 and CDR2: SNHLY and FYNNEI. V lost 6 bases and J lost 2; bases outside the gene matches: 16. The CDR3 sequence is CASSLGKYTSGDPYEQYF. The DNA of the CDR3 is TGTGCCAGCAGCCTCGGCAAATATACTAGCGGGGATCCCTACGAGCAGTACTTC.

Of note for this clone: One end of the junction varies from germline; a read error may be responsible. V gene TRBV5-1 combines with J gene TRBJ2-5, with no clear D. Per germline, CDR1 SGHRS and CDR2 YFSETQ. The CDR3 loop spans 15 amino acids. The CDR3 DNA reads as TGCGCCAGCAGCTCCGTACCGGCGGACCAAGAAACCCAGTACTTC. It yields the protein CASSSVPADQETQYF.

The chain has TRBV5-1 and TRBJ1-5; D is possibly TRBD1 (6 bases). With 4 bases removed from V and 4 bases from J, the gap between germline ends came to 12 bases. Germline V gene sequence: CDR1 SGHRS, CDR2 YFSETQ. The CDR3 has 14 residues. In nucleotides, the CDR3 is TGCGCCAGCAGCGCCGCACAGGGTAATCAGCCCCAGCATTTT. Translation: CASSAAQGNQPQHF.

This chain connects TRBV19 to TRBJ2-2; the match to TRBD2 covers 12 bases. Trimming removed 5 bases from V and 3 bases from J; junction bases left unmatched: 13. The CDR3 spans 19 residues. Germline CDR1 and CDR2: LNHDA and SQIVND (reference sequence). The DNA of the CDR3 is TGTGCCAGTAGTCCCGGACTAGCGGGAAAAGTTACAGACACCGGGGAGCTGTTTTTT. Translation: CASSPGLAGKVTDTGELFF.

The rearrangement links TRBV27 to TRBJ2-1, with TRBD2 identical over 7 bases. This CDR3 has 19 amino acids. V shed 5 bases and J 0 bases; nucleotides not matched to a gene: 16. Germline CDR1 is MNHEY and CDR2 is SMNVEV (reference sequence). The CDR3 coding sequence is TGTGCCAGCAGTAGGCAAGGCTTAGCGGGCCTGAGCTCCTACAATGAGCAGTTCTTC. This translates into CASSRQGLAGLSSYNEQFF.

The chain links TRBV5-1 to TRBJ2-3; D remains ambiguous. This CDR3 region has 12 residues. V shed 7 bases and J shed 0 bases, with 6 bases lying between them. Germline CDR1 SGHRS, CDR2 YFSETQ. The CDR3 DNA follows: TGCGCCAGCCGAGTTAGCACAGATACGCAGTATTTT. Translated: CASRVSTDTQYF.

The chain has TRBV11-2 and TRBJ2-1; D is ambiguous. The germline V and J ends were trimmed by 3 bases and 6 bases, with 6 bases remaining between them. The CDR3 is 12 amino acids. Per the germline V gene, CDR1 is SGHAT and CDR2 is FQNNGV. The CDR3 DNA is TGTGCCAGCAGCTTTTCAGGCAATGAGCAGTTCTTC. This codes for CASSFSGNEQFF. The full variable domain, in which reference TRBV11-2 and TRBJ2-1 provide the parts outside the CDR3, is EAGVAQSPRYKIIEKRQSVAFWCNPISGHATLYWYQQILGQGPKLLIQFQNNGVVDDSQLPKDRFSAERLKGVDSTLKIQPAKLEDSAVYLCASSFSGNEQFFGPGTRLTVL.

The CDR3 protein is CVFRDDDHNEQFF. Written as DNA, the CDR3 is TGTGTTTTCCGGGACGACGACCACAATGAGCAGTTCTTC. This sequence joins TRBV19 and TRBJ2-1; D possibly matches TRBD1 or TRBD2 (5 bases each). Germline loops: CDR1 LNHDA, CDR2 SQIVND (reference sequence). CDR3 length equals 13 residues.

The chain recombines TRBV24-1 with TRBJ2-6; 8 bases are shared with TRBD1. The junction had 7 bases not matched to a gene; V was cut back by 5 bases and J by 2 bases. CDR3 length equals 17 residues. Germline V gene data show CDR1 as KGHDR and CDR2 as SFDVKD. The CDR3 nucleotides read TGTGCCACCAGTGGCCACCAGGGGGCTGCTGGGGCCAACGTCCTGACTTTC. Its translation is CATSGHQGAAGANVLTF.

The CDR3 is CAWSLDYSYEQYF. The CDR3 DNA reads as TGTGCCTGGAGTTTGGACTACTCCTACGAGCAGTACTTC. The chain employs TRBV30 and TRBJ2-7, with TRBD2 as a possible D gene (6 bases). The CDR3 has 13 amino acids. Trimming shortened V by 2 bases and J by 0 bases, and 8 bases separated the two germline ends. Germline values: CDR1 GTSNPN, CDR2 SVGIG (reference sequence). Complete variable domain (other parts from reference TRBV30 and TRBJ2-7): SQTIHQWPATLVQPVGSPLSLECTVEGTSNPNLYWYRQAAGRGLQLLFYSVGIGQISSEVPQNLSASRPQDRQFILSSKKLLLSDSGFYLCAWSLDYSYEQYFGPGTRLTVT.

This clone was seen just once. This rearrangement joins TRBV19 to TRBJ2-2; TRBD2 matches at 7 bases. Germline CDR1 LNHDA, CDR2 SQIVND (reference sequence). The CDR3 extends over 17 amino acids. V trimming: 1 base; J trimming: 3 bases; junction bases outside the gene matches: 8. In DNA, the CDR3 is TGTGCCAGTAGTATAGCGTTCGCGGGGGTTTACACCGGGGAGCTGTTTTTT. Translating gives CASSIAFAGVYTGELFF. Full variable domain (remainder filled in from reference TRBV19 and TRBJ2-2): DGGITQSPKYLFRKEGQNVTLSCEQNLNHDAMYWYRQDPGQGLRLIYYSQIVNDFQKGDIAEGYSVSREKKESFPLTVTSAQKNPTAFYLCASSIAFAGVYTGELFFGEGSRLTVL.

This clone showed up just once. This chain links TRBV4-1 with TRBJ2-7; 13 nucleotides align to TRBD2. The CDR3 is 17 amino acids. The V gene's germline CDR1 is MGHRA and CDR2 YSYEKL. V lost 3 bases and J lost 6; bases outside the gene matches: 11. CDR3 nucleotides: TGCGCCAGCAGCCACGGTCTACTAGCGGGAGGGCGGCTCGAGCAGTACTTC. Its protein product is CASSHGLLAGGRLEQYF.

This chain links TRBV27 with TRBJ1-2, with 8 bases identical to TRBD1. There are 13 residues in the CDR3. Germline CDR1 MNHEY, CDR2 SMNVEV (reference sequence). Unmatched junction bases numbered 4, after V lost 3 bases and J lost 7 bases. This chain's CDR3 is CASSFGQGGGYTF. The CDR3 DNA follows: TGTGCCAGCAGTTTTGGACAGGGAGGTGGCTACACCTTC.

This clone was observed a few times. The chain's CDR3 is CASSLEQYNSPLHF. The CDR3 DNA reads as TGTGCCAGCAGCTTAGAACAGTATAATTCACCCCTCCACTTT. The V and J genes are TRBV7-9 and TRBJ1-6; no definite D call. CDR3 size: 14 residues. CDR1 and CDR2 (germline): SEHNR, FQNEAQ (reference sequence). V was pared by 1 base and J by 4 bases, with 5 bases between.

V usage is TRBV10-3 and J usage is TRBJ1-2; D is perhaps TRBD1 (5 bases). V lost 4 bases to trimming and J lost 2 bases, with 20 bases between them. The CDR3 covers 17 residues. CDR1 and CDR2 (germline): ENHRY, SYGVKD. CDR3 sequence: CAISGSLGGTENYGYTF. The CDR3 nucleotides read TGTGCCATCAGTGGAAGCCTTGGAGGGACGGAGAACTATGGCTACACCTTC.